The 27 T cell receptor beta chains below were found in one sample sequenced in a study of blood T cell repertoires in COVID-19 (dated by TCRdb to 2020 to 2022). Receptor amplification or capture employed the immunoSEQ multiplex PCR assay. This immuneACCESS table, as held by TCRdb, lists in-frame sequences with V and J called but not all clones. Of the missing ones, under half trace to an unresolved V gene in checked studies; the others have no known cause. The sample table contains about 240,000 clones; only one count was recorded for about 81% of them. The ten largest clones take up roughly 12% of the sample. Specimen: peripheral blood. Every receptor here comes from a woman in her sixties with active or convalescent COVID-19.

This sequence joins TRBV6-2 or TRBV6-3 and TRBJ2-3; 9 bases fit TRBD2. CDR1 is MNHEY, CDR2 SVGEGT, per germline. The CDR3 runs 18 residues. Trimming at V came to 6 bases and at J to 2 bases, leaving 15 bases not matched to a gene. The CDR3 DNA reads as TGTGCCAGCAGCCCCTGGCGGGGGGGAGTGCAGATCACAGATACGCAGTATTTT. It codes for CASSPWRGGVQITDTQYF.

The DNA of the CDR3 is TGTGCCAGCAGCTGGGTGCAGGACTACGAGCAGTACTTC. Translated, it gives CASSWVQDYEQYF. The rearrangement links TRBV7-9 to TRBJ2-7; no clear D. This CDR3 is built from 13 residues. CDR1 SEHNR and CDR2 FQNEAQ come from the germline V gene (reference sequence). The V gene lost 4 bases and the J gene lost 3 bases, with 10 bases spanning the gap.

The chain uses TRBV5-6 and TRBJ2-3, with TRBD1 matching over 7 bases. CDR1 SGHDT and CDR2 YYEEEE come from the germline V gene. The trim removed 0 bases at V and 1 base at J, leaving 11 bases unmatched. The CDR3 loop spans 18 amino acids. CDR3 residues: CASSLGAGGTIGTDTQYF. CDR3 in DNA: TGTGCCAGCAGCTTGGGGGCAGGGGGTACCATAGGCACAGATACGCAGTATTTT.

This clone was picked up one time. V is TRBV18 and J is TRBJ1-1; TRBD1 agrees at 7 bases. V was clipped by 6 bases and J by 1 base; unmatched bases: 5. The CDR3 has 14 amino acids. The germline CDR1 and CDR2 sequences are KGHSH and LQKENI. This chain's CDR3 is CASSLDRANTEAFF. The CDR3 DNA reads TGTGCCAGCTCCCTTGACAGGGCGAACACTGAAGCTTTCTTT.

This clone was seen repeatedly, ten times or more. The chain combines TRBV13 with TRBJ2-1, with 12 bases aligning to TRBD2. This CDR3 is built from 15 residues. CDR1 PRHDT and CDR2 FYEKMQ come from the germline V gene (reference sequence). V was clipped by 6 bases and J by 7 bases; unmatched bases: 7. DNA of the CDR3: TGTGCCAGCAGTTGGACGACTAGCGGGGGTAATGAGCAGTTCTTC. Translating it yields CASSWTTSGGNEQFF.

This chain uses TRBV9 with TRBJ2-1; TRBD2 aligns across 8 bases. V dropped 6 bases and J dropped 3; count of bases not matched to a gene: 8. This CDR3 has 15 amino acids. Per germline, CDR1 SGDLS and CDR2 YYNGEE. The CDR3 DNA follows: TGTGCCAGCACCCCGGCCAGCGGGGGCTACAATGAGCAGTTCTTC. Its protein product is CASTPASGGYNEQFF.

V usage is TRBV11-2 and J usage is TRBJ1-2; the D gene is possibly TRBD1 (5 bases). V was shortened by 6 bases and J by 4 bases, with 15 bases between the two germline ends. The CDR3 spans 14 residues. Germline V gene sequence: CDR1 SGHAT, CDR2 FQNNGV. The CDR3 DNA reads as TGTGCCAGCAGGACAGACATTAGCCCCTATGGCTACACCTTC. Its translation: CASRTDISPYGYTF.

This clone was seen repeatedly, ten times or more. The chain is built from TRBV7-8 and TRBJ1-2; 9 positions agree with TRBD1. V dropped 3 bases and J dropped 7; count of bases not matched to a gene: 18. Germline CDR1 SGHVS, CDR2 FQNEAQ. This CDR3 has 18 residues. CDR3 sequence reads: CASSFGLDTGGLFSGYTF. The CDR3 DNA reads TGTGCCAGCAGCTTCGGGTTGGATACAGGGGGCCTTTTTAGTGGCTACACCTTC.

This clone has only one observation. V usage is TRBV11-1 and J usage is TRBJ2-1; TRBD2 might be the D (5 bases). CDR3 length equals 16 residues. Germline CDR1 is SGHAT and CDR2 is FQDESV (reference sequence). Trimming cost V 1 base and J 1 base, with 11 bases left between them. In nucleotides, the CDR3 is TGTGCCAGCAGCTTAGGTTCGGACTTGTCCTACAATGAGCAGTTCTTC. Translation gives CASSLGSDLSYNEQFF.

This chain connects TRBV11-3 to TRBJ2-1; the match to TRBD2 covers 16 bases. Germline V gene sequence: CDR1 SGHNT, CDR2 YENEEA. V gave up 3 bases and J gave up 5 bases; unmatched junction bases: 1. This CDR3 region has 16 residues. CDR3 amino acids: CASSFGTSGGDNEQFF. CDR3 bases: TGTGCCAGCAGCTTCGGGACTAGCGGGGGGGACAATGAGCAGTTCTTC.

The V call is TRBV7-3, the J call TRBJ1-6; D perhaps matches TRBD1 (5 bases). CDR1 is SGHTA, CDR2 FQGTGA, per germline. There are 15 residues in the CDR3. Trimming removed 0 bases at V and 3 bases at J, with 6 bases between. CDR3 amino acids: CASSLTDSYNSPLHF. In DNA, the CDR3 is TGTGCCAGCAGCTTAACCGACAGCTATAATTCACCCCTCCACTTT. The full variable domain, in which reference TRBV7-3 and TRBJ1-6 provide the parts outside the CDR3, is GAGVSQTPSNKVTEKGKYVELRCDPISGHTALYWYRQSLGQGPEFLIYFQGTGAADDSGLPNDRFFAVRPEGSVSTLKIQRTERGDSAVYLCASSLTDSYNSPLHFGNGTRLTVT.

Here the CDR3 DNA reads TGTGCCTGGGGAGTCACGTTGGGCCAGCCCCAGCATTTT. Encoded protein: CAWGVTLGQPQHF. This chain uses TRBV30 with TRBJ1-5; no clear D. Germline V gene data show CDR1 as GTSNPN and CDR2 as SVGIG (reference sequence). The CDR3 contains 13 residues. V dropped 5 bases and J dropped 7 bases, with 15 bases sitting between them.

V usage is TRBV4-1 and J usage is TRBJ2-1, with 7 nucleotides matching TRBD2. Germline-derived CDR1 and CDR2 are MGHRA and YSYEKL. This CDR3 is 17 amino acids long. The ends lost 0 bases at V and 8 bases at J; junction bases unmatched: 13. Written as DNA, the CDR3 is TGCGCCAGCAGCCAAGAAGGAGCTCAACTAGCGAGGGATGAGCAGTTCTTC. This codes for CASSQEGAQLARDEQFF.

This clone was observed many times. Other nucleotide sequences in the sample specify the same CDR3. The chain carries TRBV9 and TRBJ1-1; a possible D gene is TRBD1 (5 bases). CDR3 length: 14 amino acids. The ends were cut back, 0 bases at V and 4 bases at J, with 10 bases in the middle. The germline V gene encodes CDR1 SGDLS and CDR2 YYNGEE. The CDR3 loop is CASSVAGGGTEAFF. CDR3 nucleotides: TGTGCCAGCAGCGTAGCCGGCGGGGGCACTGAAGCTTTCTTT.

V usage is TRBV5-1 and J usage is TRBJ1-3; 9 bases match TRBD1. The CDR3 length is 15 residues. CDR1 and CDR2 (germline): SGHRS, YFSETQ. V lost 3 bases to trimming and J lost 3 bases; unmatched junction nucleotides: 4. The CDR3 is CASSYTGGFGNTIYF. The CDR3 DNA follows: TGCGCCAGCAGCTATACAGGGGGCTTTGGAAACACCATATATTTT. The variable domain in full, with the rest retrieved from reference TRBV5-1 and TRBJ1-3, is KAGVTQTPRYLIKTRGQQVTLSCSPISGHRSVSWYQQTPGQGLQFLFEYFSETQRNKGNFPGRFSGRQFSNSRSEMNVSTLELGDSALYLCASSYTGGFGNTIYFGEGSWLTVV.

This clone showed up just a few times. The rearrangement joins TRBV2 to TRBJ1-2; 7 positions match TRBD1. CDR3 length equals 13 residues. Germline CDR1 reads SNHLY; CDR2 reads FYNNEI. Trimming removed 2 bases from V and 8 bases from J; junction bases left unmatched: 5. The CDR3 nucleotides are TGTGCCAGCAGTGAAACGACAGGGTCCGGCTACACCTTC. Its protein is CASSETTGSGYTF.

This chain joins TRBV19 and TRBJ1-1; D call uncertain. Per germline, CDR1 LNHDA and CDR2 SQIVND (reference sequence). The V end was cut by 3 bases, the J end by 2 bases, with 16 bases between. The length of the CDR3 is 16 residues. The CDR3 nucleotides are TGTGCCAGTAGTATTCGGCCTCAGGAACGTAACACTGAAGCTTTCTTT. It codes for CASSIRPQERNTEAFF.

The chain has TRBV19 and TRBJ2-2; D is ambiguous. Germline CDR1 LNHDA, CDR2 SQIVND (reference sequence). CDR3 length: 13 residues. Trimming pared 4 bases from V and 6 bases from J, leaving 9 bases between. Here the CDR3 DNA reads TGTGCCAGTAGTAGTTTCATAGCCGGGGAGCTGTTTTTT. This codes for CASSSFIAGELFF.

This clone was seen repeatedly, ten times or more. The rearrangement uses TRBV4-1 and TRBJ2-1, with 8 positions matching TRBD2. The CDR3 contains 17 residues. Germline loops: CDR1 MGHRA, CDR2 YSYEKL. V lost 3 bases and J lost 4; bases outside the gene matches: 11. CDR3 sequence reads: CASSHSRTSPNYNEQFF. The CDR3 bases are TGCGCCAGCAGCCACTCGCGGACTAGCCCTAATTACAATGAGCAGTTCTTC.

V gene TRBV4-1 combines with J gene TRBJ1-6; a weak D match, TRBD1 (6 bases). This CDR3 contains 14 residues. CDR1 MGHRA and CDR2 YSYEKL come from the germline V gene. V gave up 1 base and J gave up 8 bases, with 9 bases separating them. The CDR3 nucleotides read TGCGCCAGCAGCCAAGTGTGGACAGATTCACCCCTCCACTTT. Its protein product is CASSQVWTDSPLHF.

The table lists this clone with a count of one. The CDR3 DNA reads as TGTGCCAGTAGCAGCGGGGGGCACAATGAGCAGTTCTTC. Translation: CASSSGGHNEQFF. The rearrangement joins TRBV19 to TRBJ2-1; 9 bases agree with TRBD2. Germline CDR1 LNHDA, CDR2 SQIVND (reference sequence). Germline trimming cut 6 bases from V and 5 bases from J; bases unmatched to any gene: 2. This CDR3 comprises 13 residues.

This rearrangement joins TRBV15 to TRBJ2-2, with D possibly matching TRBD2 (6 bases). There are 13 residues in the CDR3. Germline V lookup: CDR1 LNHNV, CDR2 YYDKDF (reference sequence). Trimming removed 5 bases at V and 7 bases at J, with 11 bases between. The CDR3 DNA reads TGTGCCACCAGCGCCTGGGGGGACGGGGAGCTGTTTTTT. Amino acid sequence: CATSAWGDGELFF.

J is TRBJ2-7 and V is TRBV7-2, with a tentative D call TRBD2 (5 bases). The germline V and J ends were trimmed by 1 base and 6 bases, with 10 bases remaining between them. The CDR3 consists of 13 residues. Germline values: CDR1 SGHTA, CDR2 FQGNSA. In DNA, the CDR3 is TGTGCCAGCAGCTTAGGTGGACTGTCCGAGCAGTACTTC. Residues: CASSLGGLSEQYF.

The chain combines TRBV12-5 with TRBJ2-3, with D perhaps TRBD1 (5 bases). V gave up 1 base and J gave up 4 bases, with 9 bases separating them. The CDR3 runs 14 residues. Germline V gene data show CDR1 as LGHNT and CDR2 as FRNRAP. The CDR3 coding sequence is TGTGCTAGTGGTTTGGAAACAGGCGCAGATACGCAGTATTTT. Translating it yields CASGLETGADTQYF.

The chain combines TRBV20-1 with TRBJ1-5, with D hard to call. V dropped 3 bases and J dropped 3 bases, with 12 bases sitting between them. The CDR3 sequence is 14 residues long. The germline V gene has CDR1 DFQATT and CDR2 SNEGSKA (reference sequence). In nucleotides, the CDR3 is TGCAGTGCTAGTCCCGTGCAGGCCAATCAGCCCCAGCATTTT. This sequence encodes CSASPVQANQPQHF.

The chain is built from TRBV29-1 and TRBJ1-1, with 7 bases aligning to TRBD1. Germline CDR1 and CDR2: SQVTM and ANQGSEA. V lost 6 bases and J lost 6; bases outside the gene matches: 13. CDR3 length equals 14 residues. CDR3 sequence (DNA): TGCAGCGTGCAAGGGCGGCGACAGGGCCCTGAAGCTTTCTTT. Encoded protein: CSVQGRRQGPEAFF.

The chain couples TRBV5-4 to TRBJ2-1; 7 positions agree with TRBD1. J was trimmed by 0 bases and V by 3 bases; bases with no gene match: 3. From germline, CDR1 is SGHNT and CDR2 YYREEE (reference sequence). The CDR3 is 15 residues long. CDR3 region: CASSSSGGSYNEQFF. The DNA of the CDR3 is TGTGCCAGCAGCTCATCAGGGGGCTCCTACAATGAGCAGTTCTTC.